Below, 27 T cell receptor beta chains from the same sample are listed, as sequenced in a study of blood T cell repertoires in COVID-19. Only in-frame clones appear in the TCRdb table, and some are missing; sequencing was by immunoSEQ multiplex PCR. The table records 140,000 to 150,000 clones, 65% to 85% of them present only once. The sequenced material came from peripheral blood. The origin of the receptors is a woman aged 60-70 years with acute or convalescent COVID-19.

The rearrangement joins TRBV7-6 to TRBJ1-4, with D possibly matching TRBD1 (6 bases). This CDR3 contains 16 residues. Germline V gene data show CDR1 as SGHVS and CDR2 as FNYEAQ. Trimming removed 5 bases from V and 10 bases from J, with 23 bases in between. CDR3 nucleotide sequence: TGTGCCAGCAGCGCGGGGGTTGGGGGCATGTTAGCAAAACTGTTTTTT. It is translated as CASSAGVGGMLAKLFF.

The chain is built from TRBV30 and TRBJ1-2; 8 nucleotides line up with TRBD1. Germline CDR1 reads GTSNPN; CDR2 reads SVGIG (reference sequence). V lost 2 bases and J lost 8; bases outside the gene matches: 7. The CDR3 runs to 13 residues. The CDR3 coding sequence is TGTGCCTGGAGTACTCAGGACAGGGTCGGCTACACCTTC. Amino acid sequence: CAWSTQDRVGYTF.

The CDR3 coding sequence is TGTGCCAGCAGTACCTCCCGGGGGGCCAGGAACACTGAAGCTTTCTTT. It codes for CASSTSRGARNTEAFF. The V gene is TRBV6-2 or TRBV6-3, the J gene TRBJ1-1; possibly TRBD1 for D (6 bases). Per germline, CDR1 MNHEY and CDR2 SVGEGT. Between the trimmed V and J ends, which lost 5 bases and 1 base, there was a span of 17 bases. The CDR3 loop spans 16 amino acids.

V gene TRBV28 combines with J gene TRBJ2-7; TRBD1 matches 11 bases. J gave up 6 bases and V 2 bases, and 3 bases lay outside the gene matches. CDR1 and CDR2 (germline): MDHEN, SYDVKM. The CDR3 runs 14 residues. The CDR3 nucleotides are TGTGCCAGCAGTTTAGGGACAGGGGGGGTCGAGCAGTACTTC. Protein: CASSLGTGGVEQYF.

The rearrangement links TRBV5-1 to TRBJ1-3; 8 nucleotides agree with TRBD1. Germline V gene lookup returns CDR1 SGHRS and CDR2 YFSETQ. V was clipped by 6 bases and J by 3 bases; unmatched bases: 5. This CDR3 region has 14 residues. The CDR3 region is CASTQGAGGNTIYF. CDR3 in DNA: TGCGCCAGCACCCAGGGGGCTGGTGGAAACACCATATATTTT.

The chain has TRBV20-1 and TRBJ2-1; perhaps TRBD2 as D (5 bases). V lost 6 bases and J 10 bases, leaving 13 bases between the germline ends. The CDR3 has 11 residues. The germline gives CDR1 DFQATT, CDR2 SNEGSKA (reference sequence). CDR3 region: CSAGSLLEQFF. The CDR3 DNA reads TGCAGTGCAGGGAGCCTGTTGGAGCAGTTCTTC.

CDR3 in amino acids: CASSLGLAGRWGTYNEQFF. CDR3 in DNA: TGCGCCAGCAGCTTGGGACTAGCGGGAAGATGGGGGACCTACAATGAGCAGTTCTTC. The chain employs TRBV5-1 and TRBJ2-1; TRBD2 matches 11 bases. The germline V gene has CDR1 SGHRS and CDR2 YFSETQ. Trimming at V came to 0 bases and at J to 2 bases, leaving 10 bases not matched to a gene. The CDR3 sequence is 19 residues long.

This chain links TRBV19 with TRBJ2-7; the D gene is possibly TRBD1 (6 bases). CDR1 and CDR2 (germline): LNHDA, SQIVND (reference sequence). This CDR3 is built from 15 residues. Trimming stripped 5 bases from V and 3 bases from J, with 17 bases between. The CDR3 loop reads CASSAAMDSFYEQYF. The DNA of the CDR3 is TGTGCCAGTAGTGCAGCCATGGACAGTTTCTACGAGCAGTACTTC.

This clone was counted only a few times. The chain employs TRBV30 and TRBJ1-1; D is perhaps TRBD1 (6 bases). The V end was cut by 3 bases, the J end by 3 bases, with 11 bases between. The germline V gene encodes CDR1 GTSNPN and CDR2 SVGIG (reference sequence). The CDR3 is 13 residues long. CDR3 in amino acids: CAWSETGYTEAFF. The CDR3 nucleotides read TGTGCCTGGAGCGAAACAGGGTACACTGAAGCTTTCTTT.

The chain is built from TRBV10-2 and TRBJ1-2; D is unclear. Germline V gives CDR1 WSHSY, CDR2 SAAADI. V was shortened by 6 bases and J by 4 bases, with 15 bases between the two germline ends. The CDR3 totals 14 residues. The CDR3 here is CASRARESSYGYTF. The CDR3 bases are TGCGCCAGCAGGGCCCGGGAATCCTCCTATGGCTACACCTTC.

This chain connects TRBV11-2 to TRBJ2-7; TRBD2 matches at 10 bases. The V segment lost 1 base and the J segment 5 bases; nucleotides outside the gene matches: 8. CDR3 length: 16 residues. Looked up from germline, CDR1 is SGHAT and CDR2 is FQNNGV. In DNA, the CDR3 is TGTGCCAGCAGCTTAGTCACGACTAGCGGGTTCCACGAGCAGTACTTC. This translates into CASSLVTTSGFHEQYF.

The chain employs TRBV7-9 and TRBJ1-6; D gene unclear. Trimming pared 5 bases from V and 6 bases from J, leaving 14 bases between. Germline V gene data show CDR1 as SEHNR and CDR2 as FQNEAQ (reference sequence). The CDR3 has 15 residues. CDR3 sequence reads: CASSIKSQANSPLHF. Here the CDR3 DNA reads TGTGCCAGCAGCATTAAGTCTCAGGCTAATTCACCCCTCCACTTT.

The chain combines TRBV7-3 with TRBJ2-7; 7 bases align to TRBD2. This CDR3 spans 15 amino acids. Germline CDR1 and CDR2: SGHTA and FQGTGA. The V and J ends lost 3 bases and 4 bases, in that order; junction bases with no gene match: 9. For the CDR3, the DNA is TGTGCCAGCAGCTTCGTCGCGGGAGATGCTTACGAGCAGTACTTC. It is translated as CASSFVAGDAYEQYF.

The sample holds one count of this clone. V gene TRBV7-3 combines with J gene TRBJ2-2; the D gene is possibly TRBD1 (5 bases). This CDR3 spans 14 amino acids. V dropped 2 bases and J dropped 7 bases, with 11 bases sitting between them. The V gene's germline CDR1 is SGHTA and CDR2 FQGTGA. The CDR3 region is CASSLDRFGGELFF. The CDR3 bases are TGTGCCAGCAGCTTAGACAGATTTGGCGGGGAGCTGTTTTTT.

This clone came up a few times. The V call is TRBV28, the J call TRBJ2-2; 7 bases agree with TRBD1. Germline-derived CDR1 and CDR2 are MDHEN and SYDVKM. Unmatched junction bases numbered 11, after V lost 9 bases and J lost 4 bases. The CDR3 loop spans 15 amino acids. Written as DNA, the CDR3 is TGTGCCAGTTCGACCGGGACAGCTCTCACCGGGGAGCTGTTTTTT. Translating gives CASSTGTALTGELFF.

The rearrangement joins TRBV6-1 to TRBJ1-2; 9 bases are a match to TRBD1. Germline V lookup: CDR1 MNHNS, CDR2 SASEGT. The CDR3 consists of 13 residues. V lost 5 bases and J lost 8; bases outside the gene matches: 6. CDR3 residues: CASSTTGGGGYTF. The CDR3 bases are TGTGCCAGCAGTACTACAGGGGGCGGCGGCTACACCTTC.

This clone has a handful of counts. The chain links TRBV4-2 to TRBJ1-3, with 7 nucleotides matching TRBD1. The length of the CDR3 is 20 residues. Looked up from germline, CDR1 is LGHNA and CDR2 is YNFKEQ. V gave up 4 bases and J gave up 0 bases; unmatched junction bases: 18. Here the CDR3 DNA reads TGTGCCAGCAGCCGCCTCGTGGGGGACAGTCGGATCCCCTCTGGAAACACCATATATTTT. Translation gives CASSRLVGDSRIPSGNTIYF.

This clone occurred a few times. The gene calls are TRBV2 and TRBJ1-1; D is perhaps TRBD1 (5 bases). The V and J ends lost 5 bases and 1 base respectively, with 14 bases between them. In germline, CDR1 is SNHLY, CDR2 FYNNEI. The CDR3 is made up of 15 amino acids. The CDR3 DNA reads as TGTGCCAGCAGTCGTTCAGGGTCGGGGAACACTGAAGCTTTCTTT. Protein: CASSRSGSGNTEAFF.

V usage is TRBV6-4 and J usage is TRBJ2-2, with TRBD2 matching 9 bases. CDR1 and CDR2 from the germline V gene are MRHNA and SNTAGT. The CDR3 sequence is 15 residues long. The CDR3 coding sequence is TGTGATCAGCGCTTTTGGCTAGCGGGGCTCGGGGAGCTGTTTTTT. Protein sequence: CDQRFWLAGLGELFF.

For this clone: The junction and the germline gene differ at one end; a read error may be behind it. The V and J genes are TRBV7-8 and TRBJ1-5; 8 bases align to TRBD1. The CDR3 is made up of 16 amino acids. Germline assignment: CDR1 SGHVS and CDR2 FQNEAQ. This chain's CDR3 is CASSSAGGAGNRPQHF. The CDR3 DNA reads TGTGCCAGCAGCTCGGCAGGGGGCGCGGGAAATCGGCCCCAGCATTTT.

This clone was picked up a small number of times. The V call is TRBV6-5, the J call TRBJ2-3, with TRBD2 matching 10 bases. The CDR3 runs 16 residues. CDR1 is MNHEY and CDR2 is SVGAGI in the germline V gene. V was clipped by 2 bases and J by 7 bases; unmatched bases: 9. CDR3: CASSYGLAGVVNTQYF. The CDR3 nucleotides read TGTGCCAGCAGTTACGGTCTAGCGGGAGTGGTAAATACGCAGTATTTT.

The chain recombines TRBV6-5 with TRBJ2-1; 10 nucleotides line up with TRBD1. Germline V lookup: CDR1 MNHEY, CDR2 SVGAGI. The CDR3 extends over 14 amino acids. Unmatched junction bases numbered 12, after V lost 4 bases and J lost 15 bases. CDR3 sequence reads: CASSLRTGGFLGFF. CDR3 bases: TGTGCCAGCAGTTTAAGGACAGGGGGTTTTTTGGGGTTCTTC.

As DNA, the CDR3 is TGTGCCACCAGCCTGGTTGGACAGGGCACGTCACCCCAGCATTTT. Translation gives CATSLVGQGTSPQHF. The V and J genes are TRBV15 and TRBJ1-5; 8 positions match TRBD1. The CDR3 length is 15 residues. V lost 5 bases to trimming and J lost 10 bases; unmatched junction nucleotides: 13. Germline CDR1 is LNHNV and CDR2 is YYDKDF (reference sequence).

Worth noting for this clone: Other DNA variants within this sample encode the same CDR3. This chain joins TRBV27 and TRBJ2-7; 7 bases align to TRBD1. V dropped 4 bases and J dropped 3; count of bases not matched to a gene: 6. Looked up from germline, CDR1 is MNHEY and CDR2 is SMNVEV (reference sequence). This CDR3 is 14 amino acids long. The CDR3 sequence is CASSSGQRFYEQYF. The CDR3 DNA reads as TGTGCCAGCAGTTCGGGACAGCGGTTCTACGAGCAGTACTTC.

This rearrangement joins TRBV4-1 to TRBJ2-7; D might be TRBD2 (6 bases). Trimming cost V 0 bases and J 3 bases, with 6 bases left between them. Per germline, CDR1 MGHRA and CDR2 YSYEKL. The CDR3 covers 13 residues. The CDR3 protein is CASSQERGYEQYF. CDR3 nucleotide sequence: TGCGCCAGCAGCCAAGAGCGGGGCTACGAGCAGTACTTC.

The CDR3 protein is CASLKVAGGPRRYNEQFF. CDR3 nucleotide sequence: TGTGCCAGTTTAAAGGTGGCGGGAGGGCCTCGTCGGTACAATGAGCAGTTCTTC. This rearrangement joins TRBV27 to TRBJ2-1; TRBD2 aligns across 9 bases. Germline V gene lookup returns CDR1 MNHEY and CDR2 SMNVEV (reference sequence). V was pared by 9 bases and J by 4 bases, with 19 bases of the junction left unmatched. The CDR3 covers 18 residues.

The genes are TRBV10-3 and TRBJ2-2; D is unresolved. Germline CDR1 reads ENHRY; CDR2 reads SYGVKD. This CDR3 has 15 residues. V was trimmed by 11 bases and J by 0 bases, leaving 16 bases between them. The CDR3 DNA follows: TGTGCCTCTAAAACGCCACCGCCGAACACCGGGGAGCTGTTTTTT. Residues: CASKTPPPNTGELFF.